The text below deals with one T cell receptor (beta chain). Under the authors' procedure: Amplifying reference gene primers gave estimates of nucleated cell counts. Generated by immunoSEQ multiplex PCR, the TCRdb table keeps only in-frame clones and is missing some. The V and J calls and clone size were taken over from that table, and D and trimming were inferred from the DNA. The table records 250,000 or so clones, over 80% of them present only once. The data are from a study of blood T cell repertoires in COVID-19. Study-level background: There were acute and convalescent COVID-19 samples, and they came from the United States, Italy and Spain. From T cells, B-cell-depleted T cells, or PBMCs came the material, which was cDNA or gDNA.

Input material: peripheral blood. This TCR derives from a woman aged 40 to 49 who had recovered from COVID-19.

The CDR3 region is CASSPVTGGANVLTF. The DNA of the CDR3 is TGTGCCAGCAGCCCAGTTACGGGTGGGGCCAACGTCCTGACTTTC. The rearrangement links TRBV7-3 to TRBJ2-6, with D unclear. The CDR3 runs to 15 residues. Germline V lookup: CDR1 SGHTA, CDR2 FQGTGA. V was cut by 5 bases and J by 3 bases, with 11 bases left in between.